The 5 T cell receptor beta chains presented below share a single source sample, sequenced in a study of T cell responses to AZD1222 COVID-19 vaccine. Profiled with immunoSEQ multiplex PCR; TCRdb holds only in-frame clones, not every one. This table holds 150,000 to 200,000 clones, approximately 94% found once. The sample here was peripheral blood, taken on day 0 of AZD1222 vaccination. The receptors shown here come from an adult in good health.

This chain connects TRBV25-1 to TRBJ1-3, with D tentatively TRBD1 (5 bases). Germline V lookup: CDR1 MGHDK, CDR2 SYGVNS. This CDR3 contains 16 residues. The V end lost 4 bases, the J end lost 4 bases, and 17 bases lay between the germline ends. CDR3 loop: CASSVTGGGSGNTIYF. The CDR3 nucleotides read TGTGCCAGCAGTGTTACCGGGGGAGGTTCGGGAAACACCATATATTTT. The complete variable domain, with remaining parts taken from reference TRBV25-1 and TRBJ1-3, reads EADIYQTPRYLVIGTGKKITLECSQTMGHDKMYWYQQDPGMELHLIHYSYGVNSTEKGDLSSESTVSRIRTEHFPLTLESARPSHTSQYLCASSVTGGGSGNTIYFGEGSWLTVV.

The CDR3 DNA follows: TGTGCCAGCAACCCCCAGGGGCGGGCGGGCTACACCTTC. It is translated as CASNPQGRAGYTF. The chain uses TRBV5-4 and TRBJ1-2; a possible D gene is TRBD1 (6 bases). The CDR3 length is 13 residues. Germline assignment: CDR1 SGHNT and CDR2 YYREEE (reference sequence). V was cut by 6 bases and J by 8 bases, with 17 bases left in between.

This rearrangement joins TRBV25-1 to TRBJ2-5, with 8 bases matching TRBD2. The CDR3 contains 15 residues. V was pared by 2 bases and J by 4 bases, with 6 bases of the junction left unmatched. Germline V gene sequence: CDR1 MGHDK, CDR2 SYGVNS. This chain's CDR3 is CASSEPLSGRETQYF. Written as DNA, the CDR3 is TGTGCCAGCAGTGAACCTCTGAGCGGGAGAGAGACCCAGTACTTC.

The chain recombines TRBV29-1 with TRBJ2-2, with D tentatively TRBD1 or TRBD2 (5 bases each). Trimming stripped 7 bases from V and 0 bases from J, with 12 bases between. The CDR3 consists of 14 residues. In germline, CDR1 is SQVTM, CDR2 ANQGSEA. Written as DNA, the CDR3 is TGCAGCGCCCCCGGGACCCCGAACACCGGGGAGCTGTTTTTT. Translated: CSAPGTPNTGELFF.

V usage is TRBV7-2 and J usage is TRBJ1-1; 8 positions match TRBD1. The J segment lost 1 base and the V segment lost 0 bases, leaving 4 bases of the junction unmatched. The CDR3 sequence is 16 residues long. CDR1 and CDR2 from the germline V gene are SGHTA and FQGNSA. CDR3 nucleotides: TGTGCCAGCAGCTTAGCGGGGACAGGTACGAACACTGAAGCTTTCTTT. The encoded protein is CASSLAGTGTNTEAFF.